This paragraph reports one T cell receptor beta chain. In the original analysis: From reference gene primer amplification, estimates of nucleated cell counts were derived. This table comes from immunoSEQ multiplex PCR, and its TCRdb copy is limited to in-frame clones, with some not included. V and J calls and clone size are copied from that table; D and trimming were computed from the DNA. The table includes some 350,000 clones, about 90% detected once. This sample is part of a study of blood T cell repertoires in COVID-19. About the study: Acute and convalescent COVID-19 specimens originated in the United States, Italy and Spain. T cells, B-cell-depleted T cells, or PBMCs supplied cDNA or gDNA.

The germline CDR1 and CDR2 sequences are MNHEY and SMNVEV (reference sequence). Germline trimming cut 8 bases from V and 4 bases from J; bases unmatched to any gene: 8. CDR3 size: 14 residues. Sample: peripheral blood. V usage is TRBV27 and J usage is TRBJ1-1; 9 bases line up with TRBD1. This receptor was obtained from a woman aged 18-29 years who had recovered from COVID-19. CDR3 nucleotides: TGTGCCAGCGGCCGGACAGGGGACCCCACTGAAGCTTTCTTT. Translation gives CASGRTGDPTEAFF.